This is a list of T cell receptor beta chains from one sample in a study of post-analysis software for immune sequencing data. Each CDR3 protein is one row after TCRdb ran MiXCR on the PCR reads. The sample contains roughly 620,000 distinct CDR3 sequences, around 47% of which appear only once. Sequencing was done on a sample of blood. These receptors were collected from a girl between 5 and 17 years old with multiple sclerosis. The conserved cysteine and the conserved F or W are not part of the CDR3 here. A D gene is named only where the DNA matches it firmly. The listing skips clone size in some rows; elsewhere it reads once, few, many or a size class.

abundance | j_gene | d_gene | v_gene | CDR3aa
many | TRBJ2-3 | NA | TRBV12-5 | ASGPGHQLQNTQY
few | TRBJ1-1 | NA | TRBV18 | ASSPGPMGTEAF
NA | TRBJ2-3 | NA | TRBV6-1 | ASSVMPQY
few | TRBJ2-2 | NA | TRBV29-1 | SVERFNTNTGELF
NA | TRBJ2-1 | TRBD1 | TRBV29-1 | SAGRDRVFSEQF
NA | NA | TRBD2 | TRBV6-5 | ASSHTSANPYEQY
NA | TRBJ1-1 | NA | TRBV12-3/TRBV12-4 | ASSLTGLEAF
NA | TRBJ1-2 | TRBD1 | TRBV28 | ASSLPGGAGYT
few | TRBJ1-2 | TRBD1 | TRBV4-1 | ASSRPGQGNYGYT
NA | TRBJ2-3 | TRBD2 | TRBV20-1 | SASEGRGKRLDTQY
NA | TRBJ2-3 | NA | TRBV10-2 | ASSEFVGDTQY
NA | TRBJ1-4 | NA | TRBV20-1 | SARSTLGGEKLF
NA | TRBJ1-5 | TRBD1 | TRBV12-3/TRBV12-4 | ASSFRTGRNQPQH
NA | TRBJ2-3 | TRBD2 | TRBV7-2 | ASSLGLAVLDTQY
NA | TRBJ2-4 | NA | TRBV10-2 | ASSESGSIAKNIQY
NA | TRBJ2-3 | TRBD2 | TRBV20-1 | SARSRTSGSTDTQY
NA | TRBJ2-3 | NA | TRBV12-3/TRBV12-4 | ASLRRGGTDTQY
NA | NA | TRBD1 | TRBV5-1 | ASSTGTGDEQY
NA | TRBJ1-2 | NA | TRBV5-1 | ASSPIAGAGGYT
NA | TRBJ2-1 | TRBD2 | TRBV12-3/TRBV12-4 | ASSPFSGSYNEQF
NA | TRBJ2-3 | NA | TRBV12-3/TRBV12-4 | ATHRTLVSTDMQY
NA | NA | NA | TRBV7-3 | AGLFSGIYEQY
once | TRBJ2-3 | TRBD2 | TRBV20-1 | SARGAHSGSFEGTDTQY
NA | TRBJ2-3 | TRBD1 | TRBV7-3 | ASGDRGDTQY
few | TRBJ2-7 | NA | TRBV20-1 | SARLNRGSYEQY
few | TRBJ2-3 | TRBD1 | TRBV20-1 | SAGILGQGARSDTQY
NA | TRBJ1-1 | NA | TRBV14 | ASSPYSQRGTTEAF
NA | TRBJ1-2 | NA | TRBV29-1 | NVERVNYGYT
few | TRBJ2-5 | TRBD2 | TRBV3-1 | ASSQSPGGNQETQY
NA | TRBJ1-2 | NA | TRBV7-3 | ASSSSQGRGDGYT